The 17 T cell receptor beta chains reported below all come from one sample, sequenced in a study of blood T cell repertoires in COVID-19. Sequenced by immunoSEQ multiplex PCR; TCRdb stores in-frame clones only, minus some. The sample records 110,000 or so clones, 85% being singletons. Sample: peripheral blood. The receptor source for this set is a human donor in a cohort sampled during active COVID-19.

V usage is TRBV7-2 and J usage is TRBJ1-2; D remains ambiguous. The CDR3 length is 16 residues. The germline V gene encodes CDR1 SGHTA and CDR2 FQGNSA. Trimming pared 0 bases from V and 5 bases from J, leaving 16 bases between. The CDR3 sequence: CASSLALMRVGYGYTF. Here the CDR3 DNA reads TGTGCCAGCAGCTTAGCTTTAATGAGGGTCGGGTATGGCTACACCTTC.

This chain uses TRBV6-2 or TRBV6-3 with TRBJ1-1; TRBD1 aligns across 8 bases. The ends lost 3 bases at V and 1 base at J; junction bases unmatched: 4. Germline lookup yields CDR1 MNHEY and CDR2 SVGEGT. The CDR3 has 15 amino acids. CDR3: CASSYQGAPNTEAFF. The CDR3 DNA reads as TGTGCCAGCAGTTATCAGGGGGCGCCGAACACTGAAGCTTTCTTT.

This clone was detected only once. The CDR3 DNA reads TGTGCCAGCAGCCGCTCCTATAGCGGCCTTGGCGGTACGCAGTATTTT. Amino acids: CASSRSYSGLGGTQYF. The chain carries TRBV7-2 and TRBJ2-3, with a possible D match to TRBD2 (6 bases). Germline CDR1 SGHTA, CDR2 FQGNSA. The CDR3 is 16 residues long. V lost 5 bases and J 8 bases, leaving 23 bases between the germline ends.

The J gene is TRBJ2-7, the V gene TRBV7-9; 10 nucleotides agree with TRBD2. With V trimmed by 4 bases and J by 7 bases, 13 bases remained unmatched. There are 16 residues in the CDR3. Germline lookup yields CDR1 SEHNR and CDR2 FQNEAQ (reference sequence). DNA of the CDR3: TGTGCCAGCAGCTCCCCCGGGGGAGCGGGGGGGCGAGAGCAGTACTTC. Translating it yields CASSSPGGAGGREQYF.

The chain uses TRBV2 and TRBJ2-6; 10 bases fit TRBD1. Trimming took 7 bases from V and 2 from J; bases not matched to a gene: 8. The CDR3 is made up of 17 amino acids. Germline V gene data show CDR1 as SNHLY and CDR2 as FYNNEI. Here the CDR3 reads CASIMGTGVTGANVLTF. In DNA form, the CDR3 reads TGTGCCAGCATTATGGGGACAGGGGTGACTGGGGCCAACGTCCTGACTTTC.

This sequence joins TRBV19 and TRBJ2-2; D is perhaps TRBD1 (5 bases). Germline assignment: CDR1 LNHDA and CDR2 SQIVND (reference sequence). The V gene lost 3 bases and the J gene lost 0 bases, with 8 bases spanning the gap. The CDR3 consists of 15 residues. The DNA for the CDR3 is TGTGCCAGTAGTATCTACAGGACGAACACCGGGGAGCTGTTTTTT. Translated, it gives CASSIYRTNTGELFF.

This rearrangement joins TRBV5-1 to TRBJ2-3; the match to TRBD2 covers 8 bases. This CDR3 has 18 amino acids. J gave up 0 bases and V 3 bases, and 12 bases lay outside the gene matches. Per germline, CDR1 SGHRS and CDR2 YFSETQ. CDR3 region: CASSYFGTSGSSTDTQYF. In DNA, the CDR3 is TGCGCCAGCAGCTACTTCGGAACTAGCGGTTCTAGCACAGATACGCAGTATTTT.

For the CDR3, the DNA is TGTGCCAGCAGGACTAGCGGGGGCCGCGGCCTAAATGAGCAGTTCTTC. It encodes CASRTSGGRGLNEQFF. This sequence joins TRBV2 and TRBJ2-1, with TRBD2 identical over 12 bases. This CDR3 has 16 residues. V was clipped by 6 bases and J by 7 bases; unmatched bases: 10. The V gene's germline CDR1 is SNHLY and CDR2 FYNNEI.

The chain links TRBV7-9 to TRBJ2-7; 9 bases fit TRBD1. The length of the CDR3 is 15 residues. J was trimmed by 6 bases and V by 4 bases; bases with no gene match: 10. Germline V CDR1 and CDR2: SEHNR, FQNEAQ (reference sequence). The DNA of the CDR3 is TGTGCCAGCAGCTCCTTGGACAGGGGTGAAGTCGAGCAGTACTTC. It yields the protein CASSSLDRGEVEQYF.

V usage is TRBV7-9 and J usage is TRBJ1-3; no reliable D call. Trimming stripped 8 bases from V and 2 bases from J, with 13 bases between. This CDR3 spans 14 amino acids. Germline V gene sequence: CDR1 SEHNR, CDR2 FQNEAQ (reference sequence). CDR3 DNA sequence: TGTGCCAGCGCGTTAGCCGGAGCTGGAAACACCATATATTTT. Translating gives CASALAGAGNTIYF.

The rearrangement joins TRBV6-2 or TRBV6-3 to TRBJ2-5; TRBD2 might be the D (5 bases). V gave up 5 bases and J gave up 3 bases, with 13 bases separating them. The CDR3 is 14 amino acids. The V gene's germline CDR1 is MNHEY and CDR2 SVGEGT. The CDR3 nucleotides are TGTGCCAGCAGTGGGAGAGTTTTCAAAGAGACCCAGTACTTC. Protein sequence: CASSGRVFKETQYF.

J is TRBJ1-4 and V is TRBV6-2 or TRBV6-3, with D possibly TRBD1 on 6 matching bases. Between the trimmed V and J ends, which lost 5 bases and 5 bases, there was a span of 15 bases. Germline V gives CDR1 MNHEY, CDR2 SVGEGT. The CDR3 is made up of 15 amino acids. CDR3 sequence reads: CASSPNRDQNEKLFF. The CDR3 region has the DNA TGTGCCAGCAGTCCGAACAGGGACCAAAATGAAAAACTGTTTTTT.

The chain carries TRBV5-1 and TRBJ2-3; 11 nucleotides align to TRBD2. CDR1 is SGHRS and CDR2 is YFSETQ in the germline V gene. This CDR3 is built from 16 residues. Losses at the gene ends were 3 bases for V and 3 bases for J; bases not matched to a gene: 6. The CDR3 coding sequence is TGCGCCAGCAGCTACCTAGCGGGGGGCCTTACAGATACGCAGTATTTT. Its protein is CASSYLAGGLTDTQYF.

This chain connects TRBV19 to TRBJ2-7; 7 bases match TRBD2. CDR3 length: 13 amino acids. V gave up 5 bases and J gave up 7 bases; unmatched junction bases: 8. In germline, CDR1 is LNHDA, CDR2 SQIVND (reference sequence). CDR3 in amino acids: CASSPPGGREQYF. CDR3 nucleotides: TGTGCCAGTAGTCCACCCGGGGGGAGAGAGCAGTACTTC.

The chain recombines TRBV6-2 or TRBV6-3 with TRBJ2-3, with TRBD1 identical over 8 bases. This CDR3 is 17 amino acids long. The germline gives CDR1 MNHEY, CDR2 SVGEGT. V lost 5 bases to trimming and J lost 5 bases; unmatched junction nucleotides: 15. CDR3 nucleotides: TGTGCCAGCAGTCTTCATACGGACAGGGCTAAGGTAGATACGCAGTATTTT. Amino acids: CASSLHTDRAKVDTQYF.

The V and J genes are TRBV7-2 and TRBJ2-5; TRBD1 aligns across 7 bases. J lost 5 bases, V lost 5 bases, and 11 bases had no gene match. Germline lookup yields CDR1 SGHTA and CDR2 FQGNSA. The length of the CDR3 is 15 residues. The DNA for the CDR3 is TGTGCCAGCAGCCCAGGCACCTTACAGGGGGAGACCCAGTACTTC. It encodes CASSPGTLQGETQYF.

The table lists this clone with a count of one. The chain is built from TRBV7-9 and TRBJ2-1; a possible D gene is TRBD2 (7 bases). The V and J ends lost 5 bases and 2 bases respectively, with 16 bases between them. Germline V lookup: CDR1 SEHNR, CDR2 FQNEAQ (reference sequence). The CDR3 consists of 16 residues. Here the CDR3 DNA reads TGTGCCAGCAGCCAAGGGACGGGGGGCGCCTACAATGAGCAGTTCTTC. Translating gives CASSQGTGGAYNEQFF.